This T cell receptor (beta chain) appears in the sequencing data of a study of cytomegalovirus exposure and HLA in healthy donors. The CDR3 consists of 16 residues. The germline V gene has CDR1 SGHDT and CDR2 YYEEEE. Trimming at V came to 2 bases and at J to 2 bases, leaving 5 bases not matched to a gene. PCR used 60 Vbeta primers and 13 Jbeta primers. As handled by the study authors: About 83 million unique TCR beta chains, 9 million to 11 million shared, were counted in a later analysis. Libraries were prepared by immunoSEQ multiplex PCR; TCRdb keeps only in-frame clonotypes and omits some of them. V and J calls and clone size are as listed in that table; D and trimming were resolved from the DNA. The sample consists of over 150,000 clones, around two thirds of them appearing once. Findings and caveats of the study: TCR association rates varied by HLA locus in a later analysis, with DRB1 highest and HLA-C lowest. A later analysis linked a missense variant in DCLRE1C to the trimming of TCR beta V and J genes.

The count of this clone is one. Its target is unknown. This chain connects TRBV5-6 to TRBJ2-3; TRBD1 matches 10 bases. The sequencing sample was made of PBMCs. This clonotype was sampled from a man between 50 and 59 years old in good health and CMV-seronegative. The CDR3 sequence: CASSFKGQGYTDTQYF. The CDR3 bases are TGTGCCAGCAGCTTCAAGGGACAGGGGTACACAGATACGCAGTATTTT.